Only a few counts were recorded for the clone carrying this T cell receptor beta chain. This record comes from a study of T cell repertoires in aging, cancer and after chemotherapy. TRB rearrangements spanning V, D and J were amplified using mixed TRB-A/B primers. Each CDR3 protein is one row after TCRdb ran MiXCR on the multiplex PCR reads. The data show about 8,000 distinct CDR3 sequences, with around 50% seen just once and about 4% held by the top ten. V trimming: 6 bases; J trimming: 6 bases; junction bases outside the gene matches: 10. The CDR3 has 14 residues. Germline values: CDR1 LNHDA, CDR2 SQIVND (reference sequence). Peripheral blood genomic DNA, not sorted cells or RNA, was the template.

The sample consisted of blood. The rearrangement joins TRBV19 to TRBJ2-7; TRBD1 matches 8 bases. This clonotype was obtained from a human donor with a solid tumor. The CDR3 DNA reads as TGTGCCAGTAGCATACCCGGGACAGGCCGCGAGCAGTACTTC. It encodes CASSIPGTGREQYF. The full variable domain, in which reference TRBV19 and TRBJ2-7 provide the parts outside the CDR3, is DGGITQSPKYLFRKEGQNVTLSCEQNLNHDAMYWYRQDPGQGLRLIYYSQIVNDFQKGDIAEGYSVSREKKESFPLTVTSAQKNPTAFYLCASSIPGTGREQYFGPGTRLTVT.